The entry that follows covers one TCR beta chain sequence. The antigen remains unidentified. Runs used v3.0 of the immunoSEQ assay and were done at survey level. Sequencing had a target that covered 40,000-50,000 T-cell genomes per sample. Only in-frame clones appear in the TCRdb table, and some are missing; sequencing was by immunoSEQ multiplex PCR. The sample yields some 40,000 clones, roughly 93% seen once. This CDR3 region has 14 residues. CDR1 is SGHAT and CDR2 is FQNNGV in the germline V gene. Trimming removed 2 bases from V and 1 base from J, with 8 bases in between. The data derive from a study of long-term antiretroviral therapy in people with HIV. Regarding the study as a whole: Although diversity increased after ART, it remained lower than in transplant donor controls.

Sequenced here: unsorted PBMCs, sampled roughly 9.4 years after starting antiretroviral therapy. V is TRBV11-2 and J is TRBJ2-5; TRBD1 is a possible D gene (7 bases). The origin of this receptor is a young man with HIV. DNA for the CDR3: TGTGCCAGCAGCTTACAGGGGGGCCAAGAGACCCAGTACTTC. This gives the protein CASSLQGGQETQYF. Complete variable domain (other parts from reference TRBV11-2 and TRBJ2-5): EAGVAQSPRYKIIEKRQSVAFWCNPISGHATLYWYQQILGQGPKLLIQFQNNGVVDDSQLPKDRFSAERLKGVDSTLKIQPAKLEDSAVYLCASSLQGGQETQYFGPGTRLLVL.